The T cell receptor beta chain under discussion was sequenced for a study of post-analysis software for immune sequencing data. Whole-study context: The courses of disease that were included comprised relapsing-remitting, secondary progressive and progressive-relapsing multiple sclerosis.

Findings and caveats of the study: In patients, a few TRBV segments were more frequent than in controls, with TRBV5-6, TRBV5-1 and TRBV20-1 among them. Samples made in the same batch grouped tightly together by F measure. Multiple sclerosis patients showed significantly lower normalized Chao1 diversity than controls did.

V was shortened by 4 bases and J by 6 bases, with 13 bases between the two germline ends. The CDR3 runs 13 residues. Per germline, CDR1 ENHRY and CDR2 SYGVKD. The TCR beta cDNA libraries carried unique molecular identifiers. TCRdb ran MiXCR on the PCR reads and lists one entry per CDR3 protein. The sample lists about 570,000 distinct CDR3 sequences; approximately 31% were seen once. This clonotype was detected a few times. What it binds is unknown. The origin of this receptor is a girl aged 2-17 years with multiple sclerosis. The sequenced sample was blood. The V gene is TRBV10-3, the J gene TRBJ2-7, with a weak D call TRBD2 (5 bases). CDR3 nucleotides: TGTGCCATCAGTGGAAAAGGGAGCCGCGAGCAGTACTTC. It encodes CAISGKGSREQYF.